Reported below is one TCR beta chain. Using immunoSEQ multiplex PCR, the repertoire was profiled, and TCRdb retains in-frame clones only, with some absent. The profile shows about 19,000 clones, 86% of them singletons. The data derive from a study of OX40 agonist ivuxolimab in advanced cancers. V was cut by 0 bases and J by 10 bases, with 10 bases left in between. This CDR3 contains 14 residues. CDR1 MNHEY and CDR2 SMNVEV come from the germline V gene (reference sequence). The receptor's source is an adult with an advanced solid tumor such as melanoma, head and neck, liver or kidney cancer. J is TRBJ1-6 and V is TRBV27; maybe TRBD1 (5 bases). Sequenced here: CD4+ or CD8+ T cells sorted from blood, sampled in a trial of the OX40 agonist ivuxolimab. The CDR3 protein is CASSLSGTYSPLHF. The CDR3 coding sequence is TGTGCCAGCAGTTTATCGGGGACCTACTCACCCCTCCACTTT.